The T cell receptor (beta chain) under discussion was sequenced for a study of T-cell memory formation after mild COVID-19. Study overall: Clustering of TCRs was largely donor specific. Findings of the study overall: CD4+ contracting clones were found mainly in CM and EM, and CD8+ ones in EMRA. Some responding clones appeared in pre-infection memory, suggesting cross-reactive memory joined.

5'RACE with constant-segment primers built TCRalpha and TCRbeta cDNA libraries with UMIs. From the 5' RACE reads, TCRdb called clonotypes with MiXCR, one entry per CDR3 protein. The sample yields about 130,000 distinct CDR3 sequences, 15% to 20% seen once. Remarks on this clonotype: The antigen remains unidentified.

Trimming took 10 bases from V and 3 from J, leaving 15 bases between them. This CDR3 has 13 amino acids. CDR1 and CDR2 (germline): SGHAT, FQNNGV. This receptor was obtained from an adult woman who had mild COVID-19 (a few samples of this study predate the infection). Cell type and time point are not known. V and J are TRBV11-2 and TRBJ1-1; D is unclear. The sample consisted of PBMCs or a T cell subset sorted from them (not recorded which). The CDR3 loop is CAIHAGGDTEAFF. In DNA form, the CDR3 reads TGTGCCATCCATGCCGGTGGGGACACTGAAGCTTTCTTT.